This T cell receptor beta chain was identified in a study of OX40 agonist ivuxolimab in advanced cancers. Study information: Dose-escalation patients suffered from hepatocellular carcinoma, melanoma, renal cell or head and neck cancer. Study findings and constraints: Clones of CD4+ and CD8+ blood T cells grew by week 6 at doses of 0.1 to 3.0 mg/kg.

The CDR3 contains 13 residues. Trimming shortened V by 8 bases and J by 0 bases, and 10 bases separated the two germline ends. The germline V gene has CDR1 MGHDK and CDR2 SYGVNS. Generated by immunoSEQ multiplex PCR, the TCRdb table keeps only in-frame clones and is missing some. In the table there are some 140,000 clones, 75% to 95% of which are singletons. Only one count was recorded for this clone. Its antigen remains unidentified. This rearrangement joins TRBV25-1 to TRBJ1-1, with D possibly TRBD1 on 6 matching bases. The sequence derives from an adult with an advanced solid tumor such as melanoma, head and neck, liver or kidney cancer. Sequencing was performed on CD4+ or CD8+ T cells sorted from blood, taken in a trial of the OX40 agonist ivuxolimab. The CDR3 reads CASRTDMNTEAFF. The CDR3, as DNA: TGTGCCAGCCGGACAGACATGAACACTGAAGCTTTCTTT.